This T cell receptor beta chain was captured in a study of CD4 T cells in relation to SARS-CoV-2 and coronaviruses. Data came from immunoSEQ multiplex PCR; TCRdb stores just in-frame clones and leaves some out. Of tens of thousands of clones in the sample, over 75% were seen once. As for this clone: The antigen remains unidentified.

Germline lookup yields CDR1 PRHDT and CDR2 FYEKMQ (reference sequence). CDR3 length equals 17 residues. V trimming: 5 bases; J trimming: 0 bases; junction bases outside the gene matches: 11. The chain links TRBV13 to TRBJ2-3; 7 positions match TRBD1. Material for sequencing was naive CD4+ T cells from PBMCs, cultured in vitro. As for subset: naive CD4+ T cells isolated by negative enrichment. This TCR was recovered from an adult with COVID-19. CDR3 in amino acids: CASSRGQVDASTDTQYF. In DNA, the CDR3 is TGTGCCAGCAGCAGGGGGCAAGTGGATGCTAGCACAGATACGCAGTATTTT.